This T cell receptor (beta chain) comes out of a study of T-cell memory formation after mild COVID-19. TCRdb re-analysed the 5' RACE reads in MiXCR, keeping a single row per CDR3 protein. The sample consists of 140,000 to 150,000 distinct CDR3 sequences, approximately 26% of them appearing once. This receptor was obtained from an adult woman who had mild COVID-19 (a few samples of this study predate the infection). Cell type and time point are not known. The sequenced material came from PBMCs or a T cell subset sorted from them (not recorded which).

The chain's CDR3 is CASSLMRDTGELFF. The DNA of the CDR3 is TGTGCCAGCAGTTTAATGCGGGACACCGGGGAGCTGTTTTTT. This sequence joins TRBV12-3 or TRBV12-4 and TRBJ2-2; the D gene is possibly TRBD2 (5 bases). V was trimmed by 2 bases and J by 3 bases, leaving 7 bases between them. The CDR3 runs 14 residues.